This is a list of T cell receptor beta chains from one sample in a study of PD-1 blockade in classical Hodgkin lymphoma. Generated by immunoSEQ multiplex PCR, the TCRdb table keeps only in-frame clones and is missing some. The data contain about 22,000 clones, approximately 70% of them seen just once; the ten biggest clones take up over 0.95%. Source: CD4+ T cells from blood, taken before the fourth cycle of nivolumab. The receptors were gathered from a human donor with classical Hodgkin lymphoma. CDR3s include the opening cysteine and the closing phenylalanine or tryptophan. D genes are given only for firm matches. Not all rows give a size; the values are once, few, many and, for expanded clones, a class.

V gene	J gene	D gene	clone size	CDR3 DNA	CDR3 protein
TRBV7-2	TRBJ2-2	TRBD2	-	TGTGCCAGCAGCTTAGTTAGATTTAGCGGGAGCTACACCGGGGAGCTGTTTTTT	CASSLVRFSGSYTGELFF
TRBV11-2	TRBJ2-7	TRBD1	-	TGTGCCAGCAGCCCGCACACAGGGGCTCACGAGCAGTACTTC	CASSPHTGAHEQYF
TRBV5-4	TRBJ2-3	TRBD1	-	TGTGCCAGCAGCTTGGACAGGGGCCTCACAGATACGCAGTATTTT	CASSLDRGLTDTQYF
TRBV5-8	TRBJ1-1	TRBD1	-	TGTGCCAGCAGCAGCCGGGACAGGGCCCTGTGGACTGAAGCTTTCTTT	CASSSRDRALWTEAFF
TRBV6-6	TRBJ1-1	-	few	TGTGCCAGCAGTTACTCCGTGACATCAGGAACTGAAGCTTTCTTT	CASSYSVTSGTEAFF
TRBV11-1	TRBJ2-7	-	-	TGTGCCAGCAGCTCGCTAGGTGGGGAGCAGTACTTC	CASSSLGGEQYF
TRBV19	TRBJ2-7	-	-	TGTGCCAGTAGTATTCCCCCCTACGAGCAGTACTTC	CASSIPPYEQYF
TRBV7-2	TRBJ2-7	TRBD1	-	TGTGCCAGCAGCTTATTGGGACAGGTGACCTACGAGCAGTACTTC	CASSLLGQVTYEQYF
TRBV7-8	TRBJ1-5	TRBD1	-	TGTGCCAGCAGCTACAGGGGAGGCCAGCCCCAGCATTTT	CASSYRGGQPQHF
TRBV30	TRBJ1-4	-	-	TGTGCCGTGGACTCCTATGGAGAAAAACTGTTTTTT	CAVDSYGEKLFF
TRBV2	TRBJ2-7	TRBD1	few	TGTGCCAGCAGTGAGGGGTTGGGACAGGGGGCTCGGGAGCAGTACTTC	CASSEGLGQGAREQYF
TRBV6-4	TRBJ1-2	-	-	TGTGCCAGCAGTGACCCCATGAATCGAGGGCGACGGACCATCAACTATGGCTACACCTTC	CASSDPMNRGRRTINYGYTF
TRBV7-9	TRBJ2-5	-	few	TGTGCCAGCAGCCCCCGGGGGCCAGAGACCCAGTACTTC	CASSPRGPETQYF
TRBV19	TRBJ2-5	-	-	TGTGCCACCCAGGGGGGTGAGACCCAGTACTTC	CATQGGETQYF
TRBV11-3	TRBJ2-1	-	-	TGTGCCAGCAGCTTAGGTCCCAACAATGAGCAGTTCTTC	CASSLGPNNEQFF
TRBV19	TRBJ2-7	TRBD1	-	TGTGCCAGTAGTACGGACAGGCGGGCCTACGAGCAGTACTTC	CASSTDRRAYEQYF
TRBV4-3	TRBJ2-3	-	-	TGCGCCAGCAGCCAAGAGGGGGGAAGCACAGATACGCAGTATTTT	CASSQEGGSTDTQYF
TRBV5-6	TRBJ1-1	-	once	TGTGCCAGCAGCTTGGGCCCGACGACGTGGACTGAAGCTTTCTTT	CASSLGPTTWTEAFF
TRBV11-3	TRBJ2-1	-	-	TGTGCCAGCAGCTTCGGTAGAGATTACAATGAGCAGTTCTTC	CASSFGRDYNEQFF
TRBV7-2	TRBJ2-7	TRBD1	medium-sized	TGTGCCAGCAGCTACGACAGGGCCGAGGGGCAGTACTTC	CASSYDRAEGQYF
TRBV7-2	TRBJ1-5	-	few	TGTGCCAGCAGCTTAGTTCTTCGGAGCAATCAGCCCCAGCATTTT	CASSLVLRSNQPQHF
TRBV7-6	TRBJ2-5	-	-	TGTGCCAGCAGCTCAGGTGGGAGCCAGTACTTC	CASSSGGSQYF
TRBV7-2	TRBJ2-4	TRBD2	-	TGTGCCAGCAGCTTGAACGGGGGGAGGGCCAAAAACATTCAGTACTTC	CASSLNGGRAKNIQYF
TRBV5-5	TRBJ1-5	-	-	TGTGCCAGCAGCTTGGGCCCAGGAAATCAGCCCCAGCATTTT	CASSLGPGNQPQHF
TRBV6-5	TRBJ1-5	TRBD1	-	TGTGCCAGCAGCAAAGACAGGGATACCAATCAGCCCCAGCATTTT	CASSKDRDTNQPQHF
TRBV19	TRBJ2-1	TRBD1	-	TGTGCCAGTAGGGCAAGGACAGGCGGAATCTCCTACAATGAGCAGTTCTTC	CASRARTGGISYNEQFF
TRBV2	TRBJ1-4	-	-	TGTGCCAGCAGTGGGAACCTCAGGGGTGAAAAACTGTTTTTT	CASSGNLRGEKLFF
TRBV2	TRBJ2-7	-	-	TGTGCCAGCAGTGCCAGGGAGTACGCCTACGAGCAGTACTTC	CASSAREYAYEQYF
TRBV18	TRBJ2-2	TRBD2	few	TGTGCCAGCTCAACGGGACTAGCGGACACCGGGGAGCTGTTTTTT	CASSTGLADTGELFF
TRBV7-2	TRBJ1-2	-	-	TGTGCCAGCAGAGGGAGGAGTAACTATGGCTACACCTTC	CASRGRSNYGYTF
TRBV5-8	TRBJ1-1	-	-	TGTGCCAGCATCCCGGACTTGAACACTGAAGCTTTCTTT	CASIPDLNTEAFF
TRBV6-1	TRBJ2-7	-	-	TGTGCCAGCACTCAAGCGGGGATACAGGGGTGGCTCGAGCAGTACTTC	CASTQAGIQGWLEQYF
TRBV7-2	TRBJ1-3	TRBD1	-	TGTGCCAGCAGCAGGGGACAGATTGGCTCTGGAAACACCATATATTTT	CASSRGQIGSGNTIYF
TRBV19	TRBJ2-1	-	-	TGTGCCAGTAGTGGGACAGAGCAGTTCTTC	CASSGTEQFF
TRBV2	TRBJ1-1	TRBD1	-	TGTGCCAGCGGCCGACAGGGATACACTGAAGCTTTCTTT	CASGRQGYTEAFF
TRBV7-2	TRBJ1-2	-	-	TGTGCCAGCAGCTCCTTGAGGGGTAACTATGGCTACACCTTC	CASSSLRGNYGYTF
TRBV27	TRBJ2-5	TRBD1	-	TGTGCCAGCAGTCGGGACAGACAAGAGACCCAGTACTTC	CASSRDRQETQYF
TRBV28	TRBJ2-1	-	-	TGTGCCAGCAGACTCCGGGACGAATACAATGAGCAGTTCTTC	CASRLRDEYNEQFF
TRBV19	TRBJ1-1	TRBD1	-	TGTGCCAGTAGTCCTTGGACAGGGTCGACTGAAGCTTTCTTT	CASSPWTGSTEAFF
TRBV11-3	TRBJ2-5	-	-	TGTGCCAGCAGCCCATTCTTTCTGACCCAGTACTTC	CASSPFFLTQYF
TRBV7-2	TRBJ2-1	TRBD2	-	TGTGCCAGCAGCTTAAGGCCTAGCGGGGACAATGAGCAGTTCTTC	CASSLRPSGDNEQFF
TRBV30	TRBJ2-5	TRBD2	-	TGTGCCTGGAGTACTAGCGGGGGGTGGGAGACCCAGTACTTC	CAWSTSGGWETQYF
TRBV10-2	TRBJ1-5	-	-	TGCGCCAGCAGTGTGGGGTCGGGTCAGCCCCAGCATTTT	CASSVGSGQPQHF
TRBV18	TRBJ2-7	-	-	TGTGCCAGCTCACCCGGAGTGAGCGCGGGGAAGGTTTTTGGGTACGAGCAGTACTTC	CASSPGVSAGKVFGYEQYF
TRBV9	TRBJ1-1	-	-	TGTGCCAGCAGCGTAGTGGGGGCTGGTACTGAAGCTTTCTTT	CASSVVGAGTEAFF
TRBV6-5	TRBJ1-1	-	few	TGTGCCAGCAGATACATCGGACGGGGTGAAGCTTTCTTT	CASRYIGRGEAFF
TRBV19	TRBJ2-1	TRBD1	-	TGTGCCAGTAACAGGGGGGAAAACAATGAGCAGTTCTTC	CASNRGENNEQFF
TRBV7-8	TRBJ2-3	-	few	TGTGCCAGCACCTCCAGCTGGGGGGAACTCACAGATACGCAGTATTTT	CASTSSWGELTDTQYF
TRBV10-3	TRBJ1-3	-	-	TGTGCCATCAGTGAGTCGGGCCGAGGACCTGGAAACACCATATATTTT	CAISESGRGPGNTIYF
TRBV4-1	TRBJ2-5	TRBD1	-	TGCGCCAGCAGCCAGGCGGACAGGGGAGAGACCCAGTACTTC	CASSQADRGETQYF
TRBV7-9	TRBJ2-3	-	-	TGTGCCAGCAGCTCCAAGGGGGCAGATACGCAGTATTTT	CASSSKGADTQYF
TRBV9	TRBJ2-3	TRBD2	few	TGTGCCAGCAGCGTAGGAAGCCTAGCGGGGGAGGCAGATACGCAGTATTTT	CASSVGSLAGEADTQYF
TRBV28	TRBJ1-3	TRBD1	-	TGTGCCAGCAGGCTACCACAGGGGGCCAAGGGAAACACCATATATTTT	CASRLPQGAKGNTIYF
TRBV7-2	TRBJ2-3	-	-	TGTGCCAGCAGCTTAGTCCCGGGACGCTCGGGCACAGATACGCAGTATTTT	CASSLVPGRSGTDTQYF